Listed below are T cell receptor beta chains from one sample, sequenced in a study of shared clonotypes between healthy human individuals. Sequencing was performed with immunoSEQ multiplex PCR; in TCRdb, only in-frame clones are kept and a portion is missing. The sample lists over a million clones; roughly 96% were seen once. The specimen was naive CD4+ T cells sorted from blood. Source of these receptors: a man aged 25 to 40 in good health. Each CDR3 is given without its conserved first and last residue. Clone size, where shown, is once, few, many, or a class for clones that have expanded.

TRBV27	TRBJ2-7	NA	ASSFLGAEEQY
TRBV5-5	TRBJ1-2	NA	ASSLAPGSEGYGYT
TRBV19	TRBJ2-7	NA	ASSDRGRINEQY
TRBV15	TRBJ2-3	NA	ATSRDWGQAVDTQY
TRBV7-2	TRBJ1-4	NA	ASSLEAGGRGNEKLF
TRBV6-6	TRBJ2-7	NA	ATRQRIAYEQY
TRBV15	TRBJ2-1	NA	ATWQGRSYNEQF
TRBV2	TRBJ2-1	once	ATLEDNEQF
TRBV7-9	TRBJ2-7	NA	ASSSQTGSEQY
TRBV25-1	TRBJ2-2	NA	ASRDLGYTGELF
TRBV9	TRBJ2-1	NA	ASSVSVDNEQF
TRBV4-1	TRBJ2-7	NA	ASSHLRGGEQY
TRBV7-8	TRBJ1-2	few	ASSPRVGGYT
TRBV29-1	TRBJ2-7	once	SVEGLAGSYEQY
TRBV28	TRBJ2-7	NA	ASGVDSYEQY
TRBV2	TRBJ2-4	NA	ASSLILDVQY
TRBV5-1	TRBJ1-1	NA	ASSSTTGGMNTEAF
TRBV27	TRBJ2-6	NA	ASRWAGANVLT
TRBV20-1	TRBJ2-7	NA	SARTGYEQY
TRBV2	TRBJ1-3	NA	ASKTGLGNTIY
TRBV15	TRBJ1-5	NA	ATSENRDQPQH
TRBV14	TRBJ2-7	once	ASSDPGLGRYEQY
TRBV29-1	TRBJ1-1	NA	SVAWLGGDVEAF
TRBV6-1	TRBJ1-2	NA	ASIPPGDGYT
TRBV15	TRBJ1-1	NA	ATSRGPGRNTEAF
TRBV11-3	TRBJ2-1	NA	ASSFRGRNSYNEQF
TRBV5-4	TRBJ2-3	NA	ASSLATQSTDTQY
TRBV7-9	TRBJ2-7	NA	ASSSRPGREIYEQY
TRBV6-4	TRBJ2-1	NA	ASSDSKLAGIDEQF
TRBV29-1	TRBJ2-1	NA	SVKGLAGVYEQF
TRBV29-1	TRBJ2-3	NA	SAEMTGGTDTQY
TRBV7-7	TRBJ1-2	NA	ASSPQDRDYGYT
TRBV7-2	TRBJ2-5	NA	ASSLGTAGGYQETQY
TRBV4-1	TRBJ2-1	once	ASSPVAGAYNEQF
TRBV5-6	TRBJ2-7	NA	ASSLVSYEQY
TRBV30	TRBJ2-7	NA	AWTIGGVTYEQY
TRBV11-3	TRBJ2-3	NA	ASSLDIGDTQY
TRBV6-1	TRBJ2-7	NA	ASSDAGTGFYEQY
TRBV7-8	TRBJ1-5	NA	ASSFQGGGQPQH
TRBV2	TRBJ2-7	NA	ASSAIQFHEQY
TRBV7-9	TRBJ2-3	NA	ASSRGTSGGGTDTQY
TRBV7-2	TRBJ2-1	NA	ASSLGGGLAGIGNEQF
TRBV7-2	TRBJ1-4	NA	ASSLDVQTSEKLF